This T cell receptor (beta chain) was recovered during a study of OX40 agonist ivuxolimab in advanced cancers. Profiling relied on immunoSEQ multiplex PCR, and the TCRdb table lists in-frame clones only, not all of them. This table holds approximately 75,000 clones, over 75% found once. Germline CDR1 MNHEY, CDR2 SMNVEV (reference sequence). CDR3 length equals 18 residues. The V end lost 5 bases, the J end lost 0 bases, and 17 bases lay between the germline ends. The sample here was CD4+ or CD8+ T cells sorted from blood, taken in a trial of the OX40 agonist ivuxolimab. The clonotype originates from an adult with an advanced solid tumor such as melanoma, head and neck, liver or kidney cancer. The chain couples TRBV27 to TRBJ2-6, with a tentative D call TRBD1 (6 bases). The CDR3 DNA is TGTGCCAGCAGTCCCCCCAGGGGCCTCTACTCTGGGGCCAACGTCCTGACTTTC. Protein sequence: CASSPPRGLYSGANVLTF.